This T cell receptor (beta chain) was captured in a study of HIV-infected children after antiretroviral therapy interruption. Whole-study context: Children had CD4+ above 500, viral load below 50 copies/ml, either treatment arm. For the interruption arm, samples span week 0 through about 3 years after study end.

Sample treatment: PENTA 11 planned treatment interruption arm or continuous ART arm. Study findings and constraints: The CD45RA+ naive sort may contain some EMRA or stem memory cells.

This clonotype was seen repeatedly, ten times or more. The antigen remains unidentified. Germline is not matched at one junction end, which may reflect a read error. The TCR library was built from RNA with a 3' RACE protocol and unique molecular identifiers. TCRdb itself ran the 3' RACE reads through MiXCR, one entry per CDR3 protein. The sample lists more than 35,000 distinct CDR3 sequences, just over 6.5% occurring once. The CDR3 runs 13 residues. Per germline, CDR1 LNHNV and CDR2 YYDKDF (reference sequence). The sequence was obtained from a pool of human donors with HIV. The chain is built from TRBV15 and TRBJ2-3; no clear D gene. This specimen was CD45RA+ CD4+ T cells from PBMCs, pooled from several time points, taken from a donor given antiretroviral therapy, either interrupted or continuous. Subset reported: naive CD4+ CD45RA+ CD45RO- T cells. The CDR3 DNA is TGTGCTAGCAGTGTGACAAACGCAGAAACGCTGTATTTT. Translation gives CASSVTNAETLYF.